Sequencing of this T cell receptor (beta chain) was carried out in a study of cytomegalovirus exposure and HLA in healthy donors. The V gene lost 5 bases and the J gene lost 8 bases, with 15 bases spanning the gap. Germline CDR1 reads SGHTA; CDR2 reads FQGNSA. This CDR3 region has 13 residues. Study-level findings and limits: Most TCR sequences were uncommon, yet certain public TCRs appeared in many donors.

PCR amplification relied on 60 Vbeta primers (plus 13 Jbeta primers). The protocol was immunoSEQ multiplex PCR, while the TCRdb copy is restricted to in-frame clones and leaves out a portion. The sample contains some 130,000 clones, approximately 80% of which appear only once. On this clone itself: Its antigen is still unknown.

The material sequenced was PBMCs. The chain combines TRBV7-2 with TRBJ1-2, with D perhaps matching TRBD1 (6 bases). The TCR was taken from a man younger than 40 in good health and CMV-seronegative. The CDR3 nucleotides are TGTGCCAGCAGCCTTGCAGGGGACAAAGGCTACACCTTC. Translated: CASSLAGDKGYTF.